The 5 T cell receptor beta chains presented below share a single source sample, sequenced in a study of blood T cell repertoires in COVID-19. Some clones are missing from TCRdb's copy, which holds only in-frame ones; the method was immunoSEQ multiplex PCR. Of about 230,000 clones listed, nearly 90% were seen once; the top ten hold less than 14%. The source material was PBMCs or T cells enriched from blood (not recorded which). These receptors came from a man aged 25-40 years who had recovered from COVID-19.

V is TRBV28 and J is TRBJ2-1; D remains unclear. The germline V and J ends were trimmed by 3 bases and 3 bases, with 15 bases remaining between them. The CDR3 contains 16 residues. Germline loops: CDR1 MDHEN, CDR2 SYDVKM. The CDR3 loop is CASSFVRKLGYNEQFF. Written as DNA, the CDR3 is TGTGCCAGCAGTTTCGTGCGGAAACTTGGCTACAATGAGCAGTTCTTC.

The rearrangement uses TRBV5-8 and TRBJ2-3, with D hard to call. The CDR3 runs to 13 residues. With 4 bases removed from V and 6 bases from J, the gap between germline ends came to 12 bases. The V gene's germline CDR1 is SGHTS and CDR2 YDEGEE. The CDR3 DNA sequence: TGTGCCAGCAGCCCCACGAGGTTTGATACGCAGTATTTT. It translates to CASSPTRFDTQYF.

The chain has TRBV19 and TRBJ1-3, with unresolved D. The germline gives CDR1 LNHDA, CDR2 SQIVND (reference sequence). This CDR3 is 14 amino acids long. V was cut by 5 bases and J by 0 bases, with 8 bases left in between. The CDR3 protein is CASSPAGSGNTIYF. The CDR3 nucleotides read TGTGCCAGTAGTCCTGCCGGCTCTGGAAACACCATATATTTT.

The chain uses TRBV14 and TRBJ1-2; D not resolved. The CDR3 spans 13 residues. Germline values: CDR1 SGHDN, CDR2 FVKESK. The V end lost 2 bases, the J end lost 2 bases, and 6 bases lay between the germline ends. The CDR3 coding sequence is TGTGCCAGCAGCCAAAGCTCGAACTATGGCTACACCTTC. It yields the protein CASSQSSNYGYTF.

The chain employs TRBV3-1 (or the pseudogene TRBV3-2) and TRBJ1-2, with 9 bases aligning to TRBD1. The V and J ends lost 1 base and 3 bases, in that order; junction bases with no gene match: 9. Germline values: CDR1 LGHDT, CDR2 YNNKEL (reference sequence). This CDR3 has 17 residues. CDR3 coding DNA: TGTGCCAGCAGCCAAGGAGCCACAGGGGGCCGGGACTATGGCTACACCTTC. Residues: CASSQGATGGRDYGYTF.